A single T cell receptor beta chain is shown here with its context. Antigen unknown. Germline lookup yields CDR1 SNHLY and CDR2 FYNNEI. With 4 bases removed from V and 4 bases from J, the gap between germline ends came to 10 bases. The length of the CDR3 is 13 residues. This specimen comes from a study of T-cell reconstitution after alpha-beta-depleted transplantation in children. Overall study results and limits: Among T cells one year after transplant, newly produced cells accounted for most counts and diversity. TCRbeta diversity was high at day 60 in some patients (a result of surviving recipient T cells and thymic progenitors). In patients about two months after transplant, alpha-beta T cells reportedly arose from several hundred expanded graft clones.

Construction of the TCRbeta library involved unique molecular identifiers. TCRdb recomputed calls from the PCR reads with MiXCR, one row per CDR3 protein. The sample carries 250,000 to 400,000 distinct CDR3 sequences, roughly 21% recorded once. The chain couples TRBV2 to TRBJ1-1; D is possibly TRBD1 (5 bases). The source was PBMCs, mostly from graft donor cells, collected 180 days after TCRalphabeta/CD19-depleted stem cell transplant. This receptor was identified in a male patient younger than 18 who had a stem cell transplant for acute lymphoblastic leukemia, so the T cells may come from the graft donor. CDR3 coding DNA: TGTGCCAGCAGTGCTGGGGGGGGCACTGAAGCTTTCTTT. It is translated as CASSAGGGTEAFF.